This T cell receptor beta chain emerged from a study of response to subunit inactivated influenza vaccine (dated by TCRdb to the late 2010s). Broadly, across the study: The study used deep quantitative T cell receptor repertoire profiling to track responses to a trivalent subunit inactivated influenza vaccine. Results the study describes overall, beyond this receptor: It was suggested by the authors that each seasonal influenza vaccination may recruit only a limited number of new T cells.

Receptor amplification or capture employed RT-PCR. The sequencer listed for this sample is Illumina HiSeq 2500. The public sequencing data were trimmed at Q25 with fastp and processed into clonotypes with MiXCR by TCRdb, which kept only in-frame beta chains. Each entry is one CDR3 protein sequence, shown with its most common DNA and genes. The sample table shows roughly 500,000 distinct CDR3 sequences, and roughly a quarter are seen once. The biggest ten clones account for about 2.8% of the sample. CDR1 KGHSH and CDR2 LQKENI are derived from the germline V gene. There are 17 amino acids in the CDR3, from cysteine to phenylalanine inclusive. Of all the DNA, just the CDR3 is kept, 51 bases in frame from base 1. Between the V and J ends, shortened by 0 bases and 0 bases respectively, the junction contains 12 bases. This clonotype was seen more than once but under ten times. No cognate antigen has been identified for it. Base qualities are not recorded, but no much larger clone differs from it by a single base.

The same sample was also used in a study of T cells expressing NK-cell markers. As that second study puts it: TCR beta cDNA libraries were made by 5'RACE template switching that added a universal primer site and unique molecular identifiers. TCR beta-chain repertoires were profiled in sorted CD3+CD56+NKG2C+, CD3+CD56+NKG2C- and CD3+CD56-NKG2C+ T-cell subsets from roughly eight donors. Seven of the eight sequenced donors were HCMV-seropositive and one was HCMV-seronegative. To restrict sorting to alphabetaTCR-expressing T cells, an anti-gammadeltaTCR antibody was added in several experiments. In six or seven donors, the dominant CD3+CD56+NKG2C+ clonotypes ranked among the top 10 CD8+ clonotypes, making up about 1.0-7.5% of CD8+ T cells. Those dominant clonotypes were again the most abundant among CD3+CD56-NKG2C+ cells in several donors, at roughly 28.3-65%. Whether the expanded NKG2C-expressing T cell clones were specific for HCMV antigens remained unclear. The study sequenced eight donors, all healthy volunteers chosen at random: three men and five women. HCMV serostatus was determined by detecting HCMV-specific IgG in serum with a commercial ELISA kit. Peripheral blood mononuclear cells were isolated from blood by Ficoll density gradient centrifugation. Using Miltenyi isolation kits, CD4+ and CD8+ T cells were isolated from PBMC through magnetic immunoseparation. cDNA synthesis was primed from the TCR beta constant segment and was followed by two successive PCR amplification steps. The libraries were sequenced on Illumina HiSeq 2000/2500, MiSeq or NextSeq, producing 2 x 150 bp reads. MIGEC was used to demultiplex reads and group reads by UMI, and MiTCR was used to assemble and quantify clonotypes. To exclude erroneous sequences, only TCR cDNA sequences supported by at least two reads were retained. Downstream repertoire analysis used the tcR package, and clonotypes were matched across fractions by CDR3 nucleotide sequence plus V segment. VDJmatch was used to annotate antigen specificity against VDJdb, with one amino acid substitution allowed in CDR3.

This clonotype was sampled from a man aged 50 to 60 who received an inactivated influenza vaccine. Donor details come from another sample of the same person, matched by shared clones. This material consisted of CD4+ T cells sorted from PBMCs, taken about 11 days after vaccination. This chain is built from TRBV18 and TRBJ1-3, with the identity of the D gene unclear. The CDR3 loop reads CASSPPPDGRSGNTIYF. The DNA sequence reads TGTGCCAGCTCACCACCCCCGGACGGTCGCTCTGGAAACACCATATATTTT.